The present T cell receptor beta chain was sequenced within a study of blood T cell repertoires in COVID-19. Study at large: The origin of the acute and convalescent COVID-19 samples was the United States, Italy and Spain.

Authors' data handling: By means of reference gene primer amplification, nucleated cell counts were estimated. TCRdb's copy holds only in-frame clones and misses some; the assay was immunoSEQ multiplex PCR. The V and J calls and clone size are taken from that table; D and trimming were inferred from the DNA. The sample holds about 280,000 clones, roughly nine tenths seen once. CDR3 length equals 16 residues. V was pared by 6 bases and J by 4 bases, with 19 bases between. Germline V gene sequence: CDR1 LNHNV, CDR2 YYDKDF (reference sequence). Input material: peripheral blood. The receptor was derived from a man between 35 and 55 years old with active or convalescent COVID-19. The V and J genes are TRBV15 and TRBJ1-3; D unresolved. CDR3 residues: CATRTTFETPGNTIYF. Here the CDR3 DNA reads TGTGCCACCAGGACCACCTTCGAGACACCAGGAAACACCATATATTTT.